This TCR beta chain is drawn from a study of cytomegalovirus exposure and HLA in healthy donors. Study context: The roughly 120 validation repertoires, a later analysis reported, used the same platform as the approximately 630 first-cohort repertoires. Findings and limits, study-wide: According to a subsequent analysis, TCR clusters identified in the first cohort showed a tendency to co-occur across the 120 or so validation repertoires.

As concerns this clone: What it recognizes is unknown.

The method was immunoSEQ multiplex PCR; TCRdb's version includes in-frame clones alone and lacks a portion of them. The sample records some 130,000 clones, approximately 92% being singletons. CDR3 length: 17 amino acids. Per germline, CDR1 SNHLY and CDR2 FYNNEI. The J segment lost 2 bases and the V segment lost 7 bases, leaving 13 bases of the junction unmatched. Donors came from a validation cohort of 90 to 150 subjects, distinct from the first 666-subject cohort. This chain joins TRBV2 and TRBJ1-5; 8 bases match TRBD1. The clonotype was recovered from a woman between 18 and 29 years old in good health and CMV-seronegative. The sequencing sample was made of PBMCs. The CDR3 region has the DNA TGTGCCAGCACCAAGATACCGGGACAGGATGGCAATCAGCCCCAGCATTTT. Translated, it gives CASTKIPGQDGNQPQHF. The full variable domain, completed using reference TRBV2 and TRBJ1-5, is EPEVTQTPSHQVTQMGQEVILRCVPISNHLYFYWYRQILGQKVEFLVSFYNNEISEKSEIFDDQFSVERPDGSNFTLKIRSTKLEDSAMYFCASTKIPGQDGNQPQHFGDGTRLSIL.